This T cell receptor beta chain was obtained from a study of spatial heterogeneity in lung cancer. In the study overall: There were some 76 donors, all of them untreated patients with early-stage non-small cell lung cancer. The study sequenced follow-up PBMC samples when they were available, at a median of roughly 22 months after resection.

Specified time point: blood at routine non-recurrence follow-up after resection. The sequenced material consisted of unsorted whole RNA from tumor, nontumor lung or frozen PBMC. The CDR3 is 12 residues long. The germline V gene has CDR1 SGHVS and CDR2 FQNEAQ. V was trimmed by 4 bases and J by 4 bases, leaving 6 bases between them. TCRdb itself ran the 5' RACE reads through MiXCR, one entry per CDR3 protein. The sample includes about 26,000 distinct CDR3 sequences, approximately 5.5% of them seen just once. This clonotype was seen at least ten times. The receptor was isolated from a male donor with early-stage non-small cell lung cancer. The sample in question was PBMCs, obtained at follow-up. The rearrangement joins TRBV7-8 to TRBJ2-3, with D maybe TRBD2 (6 bases). In DNA form, the CDR3 reads TGTGCCAGCAGCTGGGGGGCAGATACGCAGTATTTT. This codes for CASSWGADTQYF. The variable domain in full, with the rest retrieved from reference TRBV7-8 and TRBJ2-3, is GAGVSQSPRYKVAKRGQDVALRCDPISGHVSLFWYQQALGQGPEFLTYFQNEAQLDKSGLPSDRFFAERPEGSVSTLKIQRTQQEDSAVYLCASSWGADTQYFGPGTRLTVL.